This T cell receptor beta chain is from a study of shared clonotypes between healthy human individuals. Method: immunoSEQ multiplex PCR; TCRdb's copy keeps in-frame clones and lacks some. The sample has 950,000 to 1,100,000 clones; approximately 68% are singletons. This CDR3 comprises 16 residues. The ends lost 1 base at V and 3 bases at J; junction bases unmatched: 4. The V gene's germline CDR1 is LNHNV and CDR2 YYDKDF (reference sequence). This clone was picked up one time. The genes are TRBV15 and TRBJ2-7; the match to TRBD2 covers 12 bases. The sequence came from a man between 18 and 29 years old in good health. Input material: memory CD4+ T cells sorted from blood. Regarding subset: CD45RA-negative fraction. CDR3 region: CATSRGTSGNLYEQYF. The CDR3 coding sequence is TGTGCCACCAGCAGAGGGACTAGCGGGAACCTCTACGAGCAGTACTTC.